A selection of T cell receptor beta chains follows, all from one sample in a study of T-cell reconstitution after alpha-beta-depleted transplantation in children. TCRdb reanalysed the PCR reads using MiXCR and keeps one entry per CDR3 protein. The data show about 410,000 distinct CDR3 sequences, roughly 20% seen once. Specimen: PBMCs from the stem cell graft donor, collected from the stem cell graft. The receptors stem from a human donor who donated a stem cell graft to a child with acute myeloid leukemia. The CDR3 runs from the conserved cysteine through the conserved F or W. Fields, in order: CDR3 protein, CDR3 DNA, D gene, clone size, V gene, J gene. A D gene is named only where the DNA matches it firmly. Size is omitted from some rows. Given values are once, few, many or a class for expanded clones.

CDR3: CATSDSSRTGSNQPQHF
DNA: TGTGCCACCAGTGATTCCTCCCGGACGGGTAGCAATCAGCCCCAGCATTTT
D: NA
size: few
V: TRBV24-1
J: TRBJ1-5

CDR3: CASSLEAGNIEQFF
DNA: TGCGCCAGCAGCTTGGAGGCAGGGAATATTGAGCAGTTCTTC
D: NA
size: few
V: TRBV5-1
J: TRBJ2-1

CDR3: CASTFGTSVPDTQYF
DNA: TGTGCCAGCACTTTCGGGACTAGCGTTCCAGATACGCAGTATTTT
D: TRBD2
size: few
V: TRBV6-2/TRBV6-3
J: TRBJ2-3

CDR3: CSAGVRVGNTIYF
DNA: TGCAGCGCCGGGGTGAGGGTTGGAAACACCATATATTTT
D: NA
size: many
V: TRBV20-1
J: TRBJ1-3

CDR3: CASSQSQETQYF
DNA: TGTGCCAGCAGCCAATCTCAAGAGACCCAGTACTTC
D: NA
size: NA
V: TRBV27
J: TRBJ2-5

CDR3: CASSQYTEYEQYF
DNA: TGTGCCAGCAGCCAGTACACAGAGTACGAGCAGTACTTC
D: NA
size: few
V: TRBV5-5
J: TRBJ2-7

CDR3: CASSWMLGTGAGELFF
DNA: TGCGCCAGCAGCTGGATGCTCGGGACAGGGGCCGGGGAGCTGTTTTTT
D: TRBD1
size: NA
V: TRBV5-1
J: TRBJ2-2

CDR3: CASSLEREGLYEQYF
DNA: TGTGCCAGCAGCTTAGAGCGGGAGGGGCTATACGAGCAGTACTTC
D: TRBD2
size: NA
V: TRBV7-6
J: TRBJ2-7

CDR3: CASSRTGIDEKLFF
DNA: TGTGCCAGCAGTCGGACAGGGATAGATGAAAAACTGTTTTTT
D: TRBD1
size: many
V: TRBV12-3/TRBV12-4
J: TRBJ1-4

CDR3: CASSHGGQGAVGLIVNEQFF
DNA: TGTGCCAGCAGTCACGGGGGACAGGGGGCCGTGGGACTAATAGTGAATGAGCAGTTCTTC
D: TRBD1
size: few
V: TRBV28
J: TRBJ2-1

CDR3: CSARSRPGRGQYF
DNA: TGCAGTGCTAGATCCCGACCTGGGAGGGGGCAGTACTTC
D: TRBD2
size: many
V: TRBV20-1
J: TRBJ2-7

CDR3: CASSFVRLAPTYEQYF
DNA: TGTGCCAGCAGCTTCGTAAGACTAGCGCCAACCTACGAGCAGTACTTC
D: TRBD2
size: few
V: TRBV7-2
J: TRBJ2-7

CDR3: CASSQVSLYNEQFF
DNA: TGCGCCAGCAGCCAAGTGTCACTTTACAATGAGCAGTTCTTC
D: NA
size: many
V: TRBV4-3
J: TRBJ2-1

CDR3: CSANLKETQYF
DNA: TGCAGTGCTAACCTAAAAGAGACCCAGTACTTC
D: NA
size: many
V: TRBV20-1
J: TRBJ2-5

CDR3: CASSHLPGQGGNEQFF
DNA: TGTGCCAGCAGCCACCTGCCGGGACAGGGCGGCAATGAGCAGTTCTTC
D: TRBD1
size: NA
V: TRBV7-8
J: TRBJ2-1

CDR3: CASSLALLETQYF
DNA: TGTGCCAGCAGCTTAGCGCTATTGGAGACCCAGTACTTC
D: NA
size: NA
V: TRBV7-2
J: TRBJ2-5

CDR3: CASSPARGFGELFF
DNA: TGTGCCAGTAGCCCAGCAAGAGGGTTCGGGGAGCTGTTTTTT
D: NA
size: NA
V: TRBV19
J: TRBJ2-2

CDR3: CASSLGGLAAEQYF
DNA: TGTGCCAGCAGCTTAGGTGGACTAGCAGCCGAGCAGTACTTC
D: TRBD2
size: few
V: TRBV7-9
J: TRBJ2-7

CDR3: CATSRGSGSGYNEQFF
DNA: TGTGCCACCAGCAGAGGTAGCGGGAGTGGCTACAATGAGCAGTTCTTC
D: TRBD2
size: many
V: TRBV15
J: TRBJ2-1

CDR3: CASSPEAGQNVGYTF
DNA: TGTGCCAGCAGCCCTGAGGCAGGACAGAATGTAGGCTACACCTTC
D: NA
size: NA
V: TRBV7-2
J: TRBJ1-2

CDR3: CSVTRGAYEQYF
DNA: TGCAGCGTCACACGAGGGGCTTACGAGCAGTACTTC
D: NA
size: many
V: TRBV29-1
J: TRBJ2-7

CDR3: CATSPGLGHNEQFF
DNA: TGTGCCACCAGCCCGGGACTAGGTCACAATGAGCAGTTCTTC
D: TRBD2
size: many
V: TRBV24-1
J: TRBJ2-1

CDR3: CASSPRQGDYNEQFF
DNA: TGTGCCAGCAGCCCCCGCCAGGGGGACTACAATGAGCAGTTCTTC
D: TRBD1
size: few
V: TRBV7-3
J: TRBJ2-1

CDR3: CASSLTRGPQHF
DNA: TGTGCCAGCAGCCTGACCCGAGGGCCCCAGCATTTT
D: NA
size: NA
V: TRBV7-6
J: TRBJ1-5

CDR3: CASSLGGGIYNEQFF
DNA: TGCGCCAGCAGCTTGGGGGGGGGAATCTACAATGAGCAGTTCTTC
D: TRBD2
size: NA
V: TRBV5-1
J: TRBJ2-1

CDR3: CSAKSPAGGVNEQFF
DNA: TGCAGTGCGAAGAGCCCAGCGGGCGGAGTCAATGAGCAGTTCTTC
D: NA
size: few
V: TRBV20-1
J: TRBJ2-1

CDR3: CASSLEGGGNEQYF
DNA: TGTGCCAGCAGCCTGGAGGGGGGGGGTAACGAGCAGTACTTC
D: NA
size: NA
V: TRBV11-2
J: TRBJ2-7

CDR3: CSGTSGTPEQFF
DNA: TGCAGTGGGACTAGCGGGACCCCTGAGCAGTTCTTC
D: TRBD2
size: few
V: TRBV29-1
J: TRBJ2-1

CDR3: CASSLQISYEQYF
DNA: TGTGCCAGCAGTTTACAGATCTCCTACGAGCAGTACTTC
D: NA
size: NA
V: TRBV28
J: TRBJ2-7

CDR3: CSARPLSGPKNYEQYF
DNA: TGCAGTGCTAGACCGCTTAGCGGGCCTAAAAACTACGAGCAGTACTTC
D: TRBD2
size: few
V: TRBV20-1
J: TRBJ2-7

CDR3: CATSPTMAGYNEQFF
DNA: TGTGCCACCAGTCCGACTATGGCCGGTTACAATGAGCAGTTCTTC
D: NA
size: few
V: TRBV15
J: TRBJ2-1

CDR3: CASSGVGQGGTEAFF
DNA: TGTGCCAGCAGTGGGGTGGGACAGGGCGGCACTGAAGCTTTCTTT
D: TRBD1
size: NA
V: TRBV25-1
J: TRBJ1-1

CDR3: CASIGGRAGEQFF
DNA: TGTGCCAGCATCGGCGGGAGGGCCGGTGAGCAGTTCTTC
D: TRBD2
size: few
V: TRBV28
J: TRBJ2-1